This TCR beta chain came from a study of CD8 T cells in Susac syndrome. Reverse transcription of about 0.5 to 1 ug RNA used random hexamers. A single record per CDR3 protein comes from TCRdb applying MiXCR to the immunoSEQ multiplex PCR reads. The sample lists roughly 200,000 distinct CDR3 sequences, about 94% seen once, with 0.093% in the top ten. With 3 bases clipped from V and 2 bases from J, the junction kept 6 bases outside the gene matches. The germline gives CDR1 MDHEN, CDR2 SYDVKM. The CDR3 extends over 16 amino acids. The sample comprised CD4+ T cells from PBMCs. The sequence was obtained from a human donor with multiple sclerosis. V usage is TRBV28 and J usage is TRBJ2-1; 8 bases are a match to TRBD2. The CDR3 loop is CASSLVGGAPYNEQFF. CDR3 nucleotides: TGTGCCAGCAGTTTGGTCGGGGGGGCCCCCTACAATGAGCAGTTCTTC.